A selection of T cell receptor beta chains follows, all from one sample in a study of T cell repertoires in cytomegalovirus infection. These receptors are not linked to any known antigen. TCRdb analysed the reads with MiXCR anew, one entry per CDR3 protein. The data show roughly 78,000 distinct CDR3 sequences, roughly 39% seen once. This material consisted of CD8+ T cells from cultured PBMCs, taken from culture after CMV antigen stimulation. These receptors all stem from a human donor in good health (CMV status not recorded). Some clones in this sample may be carry-over from other donors' samples. Both conserved end residues are trimmed from each CDR3. The D gene is left open where the match is weak. Clone size is not always given. Where it is, it says once, few, many or a class for expanded clones.

J gene,D gene,V gene,CDR3 length,clone size,CDR3 protein
TRBJ1-2,-,TRBV7-2,11,-,ASSLSGLGGYT
TRBJ2-5,-,TRBV19,10,-,ASRGRKETQY
TRBJ1-2,-,TRBV6-2/TRBV6-3,15,once,ASSYSMDSFTSYGYT
TRBJ2-1,-,TRBV7-6,13,few,ASSLDGNPYNEQF
TRBJ2-3,-,TRBV2,12,few,ASSEVRNTDTQY
TRBJ1-4,-,TRBV7-2,17,few,ASSLAKRGLVSTNEKLF
TRBJ2-5,-,TRBV7-2,13,few,ASSLVPGHQETQY
TRBJ1-1,-,TRBV5-5,13,once,ASSFGATVLTEAF
TRBJ2-1,-,TRBV4-1,9,many,ASSQGGLQF
TRBJ1-1,-,TRBV19,12,few,ASSIDGGDTEAF
TRBJ2-2,TRBD2,TRBV7-2,14,-,ASSDLGGGVSGELF
TRBJ2-7,-,TRBV6-1,12,-,ASSETGGFYEQY
TRBJ1-3,-,TRBV29-1,14,few,SANRLDSLSGNTIY
TRBJ2-1,-,TRBV7-8,13,few,ASSLVQVRDNEQF
TRBJ1-5,-,TRBV19,14,-,ASKRAGAQSNQPQH
TRBJ2-7,TRBD1,TRBV7-2,12,few,ASSHRQGPYEQY
TRBJ2-3,-,TRBV7-8,14,once,ASSLVGRASTDTQY
TRBJ2-7,TRBD1,TRBV6-2/TRBV6-3,14,-,ASSYLGQGASYEQY
TRBJ2-7,TRBD2,TRBV7-2,11,many,ASSLEAGYEQY
TRBJ2-5,TRBD2,TRBV7-4,12,-,ASAGVGSQETQY
TRBJ2-7,TRBD2,TRBV5-3,12,-,ASSYSGGAAEQY
TRBJ1-3,-,TRBV7-2,15,few,ASSLGGGIHSGNTIY
TRBJ1-5,-,TRBV7-8,13,-,ASSLVNLGNQPQH
TRBJ1-2,-,TRBV6-6,12,-,ASSGRDWEDGYT
TRBJ2-5,TRBD1,TRBV4-3,15,-,ASSQARTGTEKETQY
TRBJ2-3,-,TRBV7-9,14,few,ASSLGRGAVPDTQY
TRBJ2-2,TRBD1,TRBV7-9,16,-,ASSNPGQGLLNTGELF
TRBJ1-5,-,TRBV19,12,-,ASSIREEGQPQH
TRBJ2-7,-,TRBV5-6,9,-,ASSLDYEQY
TRBJ2-3,-,TRBV20-1,10,-,SAREQGDTQY
TRBJ1-4,-,TRBV7-2,12,many,ASSLWGSDEKLF
TRBJ1-6,-,TRBV6-2/TRBV6-3,14,-,ASSYTQGTNNSPLH
TRBJ2-5,TRBD2,TRBV4-3,15,few,ASSQDPSGAIAETQY
TRBJ1-1,-,TRBV9,9,once,ASSVVTEAF
TRBJ2-5,TRBD2,TRBV28,14,-,ASSLPPAGGQETQY
TRBJ2-7,-,TRBV7-8,11,few,ASSPQDSYEQY